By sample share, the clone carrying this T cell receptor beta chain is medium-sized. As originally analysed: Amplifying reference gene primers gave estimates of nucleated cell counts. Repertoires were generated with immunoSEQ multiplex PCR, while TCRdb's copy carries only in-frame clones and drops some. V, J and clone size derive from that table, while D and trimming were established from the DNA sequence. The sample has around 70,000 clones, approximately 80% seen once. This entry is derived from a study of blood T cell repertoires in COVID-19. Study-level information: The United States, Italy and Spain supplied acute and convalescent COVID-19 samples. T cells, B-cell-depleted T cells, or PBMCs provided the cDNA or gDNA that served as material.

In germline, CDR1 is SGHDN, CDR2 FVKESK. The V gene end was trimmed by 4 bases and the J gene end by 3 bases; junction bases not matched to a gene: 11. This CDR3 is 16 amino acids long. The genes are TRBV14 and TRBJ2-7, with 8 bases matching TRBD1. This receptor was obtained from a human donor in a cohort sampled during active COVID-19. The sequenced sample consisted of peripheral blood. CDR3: CASSPPRGTGDYEQYF. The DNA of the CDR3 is TGTGCCAGCAGCCCCCCTAGGGGGACAGGTGACTACGAGCAGTACTTC.